This TCR beta chain was captured by sequencing in a study of long-term antiretroviral therapy in people with HIV. Background on the study: In the earliest collections, sampling predates the 2015 immediate-ART recommendation by about a decade. General observations from the study: Versus controls, repertoires in people with HIV had narrower CDR3 length ranges. Diversity measured after ART increased yet remained under transplant donor controls.

The CDR3 loop spans 13 amino acids. V was clipped by 4 bases and J by 1 base, with 7 bases between them. Germline V lookup: CDR1 SGHAT, CDR2 FQNNGV. Survey level was the resolution at which the v3.0 immunoSEQ assay ran. Clones were read by immunoSEQ multiplex PCR, and TCRdb kept only the in-frame ones, dropping some. The table includes some 31,000 clones, 95% to 98% detected once. This clone was seen just once. Its cognate antigen is unknown. This TCR was recovered from a man aged 25 to 40 with HIV. The specimen comprised unsorted PBMCs, sampled 7.6 years after starting antiretroviral therapy. The chain uses TRBV11-2 and TRBJ2-5; weak D call: TRBD1 (6 bases). CDR3 sequence reads: CASSSDSQETQYF. CDR3 sequence (DNA): TGTGCCAGCAGCTCGGACAGCCAAGAGACCCAGTACTTC.